The 21 T cell receptor beta chains given below trace back to one sample, sequenced in a study of blood T cell repertoires in COVID-19. The assay was immunoSEQ multiplex PCR, and TCRdb's table has in-frame clones only and misses some. The table lists over 200,000 clones, 75% to 90% of them singletons, with around 5% in the top ten. Specimen: peripheral blood. Source of these receptors: a human donor in a cohort sampled during active COVID-19.

This chain uses TRBV7-9 with TRBJ1-4, with D possibly being TRBD1 (6 bases). Germline V gene data show CDR1 as SEHNR and CDR2 as FQNEAQ (reference sequence). Trimming left V 2 bases short and J 3 bases short, with 16 bases between. CDR3 size: 17 residues. The CDR3 DNA follows: TGTGCCAGCAGCTTATCGGGAGGGGGACTCTCTAATGAAAAACTGTTTTTT. This encodes CASSLSGGGLSNEKLFF. The full variable domain, with the rest looked up from reference TRBV7-9 and TRBJ1-4, is DTGVSQNPRHKITKRGQNVTFRCDPISEHNRLYWYRQTLGQGPEFLTYFQNEAQLEKSRLLSDRFSAERPKGSFSTLEIQRTEQGDSAMYLCASSLSGGGLSNEKLFFGSGTQLSVL.

This clone was detected once. The V gene is TRBV6-6, the J gene TRBJ2-7; TRBD2 aligns across 14 bases. This CDR3 has 15 amino acids. Germline CDR1 MNHNY, CDR2 SVGAGI (reference sequence). The trim removed 4 bases at V and 6 bases at J, leaving 5 bases unmatched. DNA for the CDR3: TGTGCCAGCAGTTTTGGGACTAGCGGGAGTAGCGAGCAGTACTTC. Translation: CASSFGTSGSSEQYF.

The V and J genes are TRBV4-2 and TRBJ2-7, with 8 bases lining up with TRBD1. Germline V gene lookup returns CDR1 LGHNA and CDR2 YNFKEQ. V trimming: 0 bases; J trimming: 5 bases; junction bases outside the gene matches: 9. The CDR3 covers 16 residues. The CDR3 region is CASSQEPGGIFDEQYF. The CDR3 DNA follows: TGTGCCAGCAGCCAAGAACCAGGGGGCATCTTTGACGAGCAGTACTTC.

J is TRBJ1-1 and V is TRBV18; no definite D call. The CDR3 runs to 15 residues. V dropped 1 base and J dropped 1 base, with 10 bases sitting between them. Germline V gene sequence: CDR1 KGHSH, CDR2 LQKENI. CDR3 sequence: CASSPLRAGNTEAFF. In DNA, the CDR3 is TGTGCCAGCTCACCACTGAGGGCCGGGAACACTGAAGCTTTCTTT. The whole variable domain, filled in from reference TRBV18 and TRBJ1-1, reads NAGVMQNPRHLVRRRGQEARLRCSPMKGHSHVYWYRQLPEEGLKFMVYLQKENIIDESGMPKERFSAEFPKEGPSILRIQQVVRGDSAAYFCASSPLRAGNTEAFFGQGTRLTVV.

This clone was recorded many times. The chain couples TRBV27 to TRBJ2-7; 10 bases fit TRBD2. This CDR3 comprises 14 residues. The J segment lost 5 bases and the V segment lost 4 bases, leaving 5 bases of the junction unmatched. The germline gives CDR1 MNHEY, CDR2 SMNVEV (reference sequence). The CDR3 is CASSSTSGWDEQYF. The CDR3 coding sequence is TGTGCCAGCAGTTCGACTAGCGGGTGGGACGAGCAGTACTTC.

This clone occurred a few times. The rearrangement joins TRBV30 to TRBJ1-1, with D perhaps TRBD1 (6 bases). Germline-derived CDR1 and CDR2 are GTSNPN and SVGIG (reference sequence). Between the trimmed V and J ends, which lost 4 bases and 10 bases, there was a span of 13 bases. The CDR3 runs 11 residues. The CDR3 protein is CAWNQRGTAFF. The CDR3 nucleotides are TGTGCCTGGAACCAGAGGGGGACAGCTTTCTTT.

This chain links TRBV27 with TRBJ1-5; D might be TRBD1 (5 bases). The germline CDR1 and CDR2 sequences are MNHEY and SMNVEV (reference sequence). V lost 0 bases to trimming and J lost 7 bases, with 19 bases between them. The CDR3 contains 17 residues. The CDR3 here is CASSLSARGHRTQPQHF. CDR3 coding DNA: TGTGCCAGCAGTTTATCTGCACGAGGACACAGGACGCAGCCCCAGCATTTT.

This clone was seen once. V gene TRBV28 combines with J gene TRBJ2-7; TRBD1 matches at 10 bases. The CDR3 consists of 15 residues. The germline gives CDR1 MDHEN, CDR2 SYDVKM. The trim removed 4 bases at V and 5 bases at J, leaving 8 bases unmatched. The CDR3 coding sequence is TGTGCCAGCAGTTCGGGACAGGGGAACAGCGACGAGCAGTACTTC. As protein: CASSSGQGNSDEQYF.

This chain joins TRBV7-6 and TRBJ2-1, with TRBD2 matching 11 bases. Germline values: CDR1 SGHVS, CDR2 FNYEAQ. The length of the CDR3 is 16 residues. V shed 2 bases, J shed 7 bases, and the junction held 7 bases outside the gene matches. As DNA, the CDR3 is TGTGCCAGCAGCTTAAGTAGCGGGAGGGCCTGGAATGAGCAGTTCTTC. Its protein product is CASSLSSGRAWNEQFF.

This clone was counted only a few times. CDR3 bases: TGTGCCAGCAGTTCAGGGGCAGGTTCACCCCTCCACTTT. Its protein is CASSSGAGSPLHF. This sequence joins TRBV6-6 and TRBJ1-6, with TRBD1 as a possible D gene (6 bases). This CDR3 comprises 13 residues. Trimming removed 4 bases at V and 9 bases at J, with 10 bases between. The germline V gene has CDR1 MNHNY and CDR2 SVGAGI (reference sequence).

The chain employs TRBV7-9 and TRBJ1-5; the D gene is possibly TRBD1 (6 bases). This CDR3 has 14 amino acids. The ends were cut back, 3 bases at V and 6 bases at J, with 12 bases in the middle. Per the germline V gene, CDR1 is SEHNR and CDR2 is FQNEAQ (reference sequence). CDR3 protein: CASSFAGEGQPQHF. CDR3 nucleotides: TGTGCCAGCAGCTTTGCAGGGGAGGGTCAGCCCCAGCATTTT.

The chain combines TRBV5-6 with TRBJ1-5; D perhaps matches TRBD1 (5 bases). Germline assignment: CDR1 SGHDT and CDR2 YYEEEE. There are 14 residues in the CDR3. V was clipped by 0 bases and J by 3 bases, with 7 bases between them. The CDR3 protein is CASSLVGDNQPQHF. The CDR3 nucleotides are TGTGCCAGCAGCTTGGTAGGGGACAATCAGCCCCAGCATTTT.

This rearrangement joins TRBV28 to TRBJ2-7, with 9 bases that match TRBD2. This CDR3 spans 19 amino acids. After removal of 1 base from V and 4 bases from J, the junction contained 17 bases not matched to a gene. In germline, CDR1 is MDHEN, CDR2 SYDVKM. Here the CDR3 DNA reads TGTGCCAGCAGTTTATCCCGGGGGCGAGGGGCTAGCGGGACTTACGAGCAGTACTTC. This gives the protein CASSLSRGRGASGTYEQYF.

V usage is TRBV9 and J usage is TRBJ2-2, with no clear D. The CDR3 is 14 residues long. Between the trimmed V and J ends, which lost 6 bases and 6 bases, there was a span of 15 bases. Germline V gives CDR1 SGDLS, CDR2 YYNGEE. CDR3 sequence reads: CASKSALTSGELFF. The CDR3 DNA reads TGTGCCAGCAAAAGCGCCCTAACGTCCGGGGAGCTGTTTTTT.

V and J are TRBV7-2 and TRBJ2-1; 8 bases are shared with TRBD2. The CDR3 covers 15 residues. The germline gives CDR1 SGHTA, CDR2 FQGNSA. V lost 6 bases to trimming and J lost 6 bases; unmatched junction nucleotides: 10. DNA of the CDR3: TGTGCCAGCAGAGGGCCGGGAGGGTCGGGCAATGAGCAGTTCTTC. This translates into CASRGPGGSGNEQFF.

The chain joins TRBV7-9 to TRBJ1-1; 10 positions match TRBD1. The V segment lost 4 bases and the J segment 4 bases; nucleotides outside the gene matches: 6. This CDR3 region has 15 residues. The V gene's germline CDR1 is SEHNR and CDR2 FQNEAQ (reference sequence). CDR3 sequence: CASSSRQGAVTEAFF. The CDR3 nucleotides are TGTGCCAGCAGCTCCCGACAGGGGGCTGTCACTGAAGCTTTCTTT.

This clone has a single count. DNA of the CDR3: TGTGCCAGCAGCGTAGTCCCCCTAGCGGGCACCGGGGAGCTGTTTTTT. Translating gives CASSVVPLAGTGELFF. The chain uses TRBV9 and TRBJ2-2; 8 bases line up with TRBD2. In germline, CDR1 is SGDLS, CDR2 YYNGEE. V was clipped by 0 bases and J by 4 bases; unmatched bases: 5. The CDR3 consists of 16 residues.

This clone was found a few times. This rearrangement joins TRBV4-1 to TRBJ2-2, with 9 bases lining up with TRBD2. CDR1 is MGHRA, CDR2 YSYEKL, per germline. This CDR3 contains 16 residues. Unmatched junction bases numbered 4, after V lost 4 bases and J lost 1 base. CDR3 sequence (DNA): TGCGCCAGCAGCCCGGGACTAGCACGGAACACCGGGGAGCTGTTTTTT. Translation: CASSPGLARNTGELFF.

The table lists this clone with a count of one. The V gene is TRBV4-2, the J gene TRBJ2-3; 9 bases are a match to TRBD2. CDR3 length: 16 amino acids. With 0 bases clipped from V and 1 base from J, the junction kept 2 bases outside the gene matches. Germline V lookup: CDR1 LGHNA, CDR2 YNFKEQ. In nucleotides, the CDR3 is TGTGCCAGCAGCCAAGAACTAGCGGGTCGCACAGATACGCAGTATTTT. Translation gives CASSQELAGRTDTQYF.

The chain combines TRBV6-2 or TRBV6-3 with TRBJ2-7, with D perhaps TRBD2 (5 bases). Deletions cut 0 bases from V and 3 bases from J, with 6 bases between. Germline values: CDR1 MNHEY, CDR2 SVGEGT. The CDR3 contains 13 residues. The CDR3: CASSYSDFYEQYF. CDR3 in DNA: TGTGCCAGCAGTTACTCGGACTTCTACGAGCAGTACTTC.

The V gene is TRBV6-2 or TRBV6-3, the J gene TRBJ1-5, with D possibly TRBD1 on 5 matching bases. Germline-derived CDR1 and CDR2 are MNHEY and SVGEGT. This CDR3 is 17 amino acids long. Trimming took 4 bases from V and 4 from J, leaving 20 bases between them. The CDR3 DNA reads TGTGCCAGCAGTTCAACCCGGGACTCACTTTTGAATCAGCCCCAGCATTTT. This gives the protein CASSSTRDSLLNQPQHF.